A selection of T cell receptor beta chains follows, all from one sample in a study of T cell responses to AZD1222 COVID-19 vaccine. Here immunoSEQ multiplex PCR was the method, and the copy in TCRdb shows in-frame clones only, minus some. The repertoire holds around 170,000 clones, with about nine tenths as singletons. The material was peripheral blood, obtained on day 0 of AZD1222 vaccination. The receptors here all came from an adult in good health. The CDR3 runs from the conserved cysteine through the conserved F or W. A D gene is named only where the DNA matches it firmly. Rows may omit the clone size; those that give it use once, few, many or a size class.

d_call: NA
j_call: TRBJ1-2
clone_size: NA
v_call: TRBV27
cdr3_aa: CASKSAGENYGYTF
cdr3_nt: TGTGCCAGCAAGTCCGCAGGCGAAAACTATGGCTACACCTTC

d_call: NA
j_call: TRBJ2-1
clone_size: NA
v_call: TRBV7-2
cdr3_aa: CASSTWGVTYNEQFF
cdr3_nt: TGTGCCAGCAGCACCTGGGGGGTTACCTACAATGAGCAGTTCTTC

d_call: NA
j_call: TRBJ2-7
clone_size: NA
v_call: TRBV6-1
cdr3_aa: CASSEGTGRYEQYF
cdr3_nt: TGTGCCAGCAGTGAAGGGACTGGACGGTACGAGCAGTACTTC

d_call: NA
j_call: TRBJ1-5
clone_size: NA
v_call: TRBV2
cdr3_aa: CASSYDRPASNQPQHF
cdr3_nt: TGTGCCAGCAGTTATGACAGGCCGGCTAGCAATCAGCCCCAGCATTTT

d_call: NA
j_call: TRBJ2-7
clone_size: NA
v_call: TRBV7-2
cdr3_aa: CASSLLLPYEQYF
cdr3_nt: TGTGCCAGCAGCTTATTGTTACCCTACGAGCAGTACTTC

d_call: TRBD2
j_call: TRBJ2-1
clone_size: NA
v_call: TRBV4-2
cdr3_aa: CASSHLAGGSYNEQFF
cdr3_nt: TGTGCCAGCAGCCATCTAGCGGGGGGGTCCTACAATGAGCAGTTCTTC

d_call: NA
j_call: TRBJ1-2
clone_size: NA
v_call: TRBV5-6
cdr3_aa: CASSAGDYGYTF
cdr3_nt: TGTGCCAGCAGCGCGGGTGACTATGGCTACACCTTC

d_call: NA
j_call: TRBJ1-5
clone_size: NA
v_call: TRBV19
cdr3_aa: CASSSQGTHQPQHF
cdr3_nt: TGTGCCAGTAGTTCACAGGGAACCCATCAGCCCCAGCATTTT

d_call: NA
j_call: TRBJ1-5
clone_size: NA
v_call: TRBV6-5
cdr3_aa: CASSGKNQPLQPQHF
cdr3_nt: TGTGCCAGCAGCGGGAAGAACCAACCCTTACAGCCCCAGCATTTT

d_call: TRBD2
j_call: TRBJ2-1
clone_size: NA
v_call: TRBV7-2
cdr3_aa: CASSSYSSGDYNEQFF
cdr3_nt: TGTGCCAGCAGCTCATACTCTAGCGGGGACTACAATGAGCAGTTCTTC

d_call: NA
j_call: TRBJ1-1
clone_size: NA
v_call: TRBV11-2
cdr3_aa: CASSQGTSHRGAFF
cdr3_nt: TGTGCCAGCAGCCAAGGGACTTCCCACCGGGGAGCTTTCTTT

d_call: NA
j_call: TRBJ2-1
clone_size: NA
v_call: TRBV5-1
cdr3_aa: CASSDLGNSEQFF
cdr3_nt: TGCGCCAGCAGTGATCTGGGAAATAGTGAGCAGTTCTTC

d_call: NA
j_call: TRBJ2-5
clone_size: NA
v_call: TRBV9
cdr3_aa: CASSGSGILETQYF
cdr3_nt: TGTGCCAGCAGCGGCTCAGGGATACTGGAGACCCAGTACTTC

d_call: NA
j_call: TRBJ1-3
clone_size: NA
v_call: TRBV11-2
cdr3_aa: CASSLDPPNSGNTIYF
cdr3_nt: TGTGCCAGCAGCTTAGACCCTCCGAACTCTGGAAACACCATATATTTT

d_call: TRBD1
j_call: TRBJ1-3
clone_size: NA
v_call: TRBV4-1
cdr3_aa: CASSQVGRDSSGNTIYF
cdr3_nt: TGCGCCAGCAGCCAAGTAGGCCGGGACAGCTCTGGAAACACCATATATTTT

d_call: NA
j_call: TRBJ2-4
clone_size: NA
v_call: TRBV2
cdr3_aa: CASSDVGTKNIQYF
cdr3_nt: TGTGCCAGCAGTGACGTTGGAACCAAAAACATTCAGTACTTC

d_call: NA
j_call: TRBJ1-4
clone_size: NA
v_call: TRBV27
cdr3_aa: CASSLSRRSNEKLFF
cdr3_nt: TGTGCCAGCAGTTTATCACGTCGGAGCAATGAAAAACTGTTTTTT

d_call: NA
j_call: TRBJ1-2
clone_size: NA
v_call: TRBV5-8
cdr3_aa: CASSPFVGVGYTF
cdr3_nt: TGTGCCAGCAGCCCTTTTGTTGGGGTAGGCTACACCTTC

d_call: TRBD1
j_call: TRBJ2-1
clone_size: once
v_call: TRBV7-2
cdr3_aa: CASMLTGAYNEQFF
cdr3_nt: TGTGCCAGCATGCTGACAGGGGCTTACAATGAGCAGTTCTTC

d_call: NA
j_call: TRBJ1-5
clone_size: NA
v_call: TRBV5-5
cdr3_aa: CASSLPNQPQHF
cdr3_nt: TGTGCCAGCAGCTTACCCAATCAGCCCCAGCATTTT

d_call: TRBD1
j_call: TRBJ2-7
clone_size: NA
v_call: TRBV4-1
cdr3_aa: CASSQLTGERGEQYF
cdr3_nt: TGCGCCAGCAGCCAACTGACAGGGGAGCGTGGCGAGCAGTACTTC

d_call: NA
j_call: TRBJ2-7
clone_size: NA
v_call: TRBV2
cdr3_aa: CASKRSSYEQYF
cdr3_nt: TGTGCCAGCAAGCGTAGCTCCTACGAGCAGTACTTC

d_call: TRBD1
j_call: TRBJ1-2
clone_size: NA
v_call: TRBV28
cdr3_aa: CASSLPAGQGGIYGYTF
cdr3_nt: TGTGCCAGCAGTTTACCCGCTGGACAGGGCGGGATCTATGGCTACACCTTC

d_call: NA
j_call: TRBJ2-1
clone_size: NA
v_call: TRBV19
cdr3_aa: CASSTPPYLDEQFF
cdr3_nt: TGTGCCAGTAGTACCCCACCCTACTTGGATGAGCAGTTCTTC

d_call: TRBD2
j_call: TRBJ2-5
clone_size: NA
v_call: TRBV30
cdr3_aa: CAWSLSGTSGGAGETQYF
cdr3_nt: TGTGCCTGGAGTCTCTCCGGGACTAGCGGGGGGGCCGGAGAGACCCAGTACTTC

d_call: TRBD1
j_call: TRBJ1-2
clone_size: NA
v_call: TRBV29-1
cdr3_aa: CSGLQGDYGYTF
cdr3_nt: TGCAGCGGACTACAGGGGGACTATGGCTACACCTTC

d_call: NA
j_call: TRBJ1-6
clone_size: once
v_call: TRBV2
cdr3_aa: CASSPPLGRSYNSPLHF
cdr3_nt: TGTGCCAGCAGCCCTCCCCTGGGCCGCTCCTATAATTCACCCCTCCACTTT

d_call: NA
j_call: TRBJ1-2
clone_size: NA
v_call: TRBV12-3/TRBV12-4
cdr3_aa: CASSPSEWYGYTF
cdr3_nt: TGTGCCAGCAGTCCGTCAGAATGGTATGGCTACACCTTC

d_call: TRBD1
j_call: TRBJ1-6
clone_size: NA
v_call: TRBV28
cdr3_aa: CASSLYSGTGEARYNSPLHF
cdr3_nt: TGTGCCAGCAGTTTATACTCCGGGACAGGGGAGGCGAGGTATAATTCACCCCTCCACTTT

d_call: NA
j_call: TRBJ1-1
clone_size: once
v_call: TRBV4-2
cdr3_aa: CASSQPTTSRRGEAFF
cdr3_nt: TGTGCCAGCAGCCAACCCACAACTTCCCGACGAGGGGAGGCTTTCTTT

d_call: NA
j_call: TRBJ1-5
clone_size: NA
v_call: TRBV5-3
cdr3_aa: CARSRGVGGNQPQHF
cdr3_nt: TGTGCCAGAAGCAGGGGAGTCGGCGGCAATCAGCCCCAGCATTTT

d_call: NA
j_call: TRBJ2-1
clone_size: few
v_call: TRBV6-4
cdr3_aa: CASSDSGRGWFF
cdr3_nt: TGTGCCAGCAGTGACTCGGGCAGGGGTTGGTTCTTC

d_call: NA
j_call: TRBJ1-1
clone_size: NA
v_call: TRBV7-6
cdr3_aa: CASSFNRDNTEAFF
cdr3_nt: TGTGCCAGCAGCTTCAACAGGGACAACACTGAAGCTTTCTTT

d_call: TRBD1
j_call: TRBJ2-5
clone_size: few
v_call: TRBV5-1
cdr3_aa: CASSFSGGYQETQYF
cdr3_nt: TGCGCCAGCAGCTTTTCAGGGGGTTACCAAGAGACCCAGTACTTC

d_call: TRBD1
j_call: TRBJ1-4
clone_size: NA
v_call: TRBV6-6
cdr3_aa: CASSPAHGTGDLATNEKLFF
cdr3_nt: TGTGCCAGCAGTCCCGCCCACGGGACAGGGGACCTTGCAACTAATGAAAAACTGTTTTTT

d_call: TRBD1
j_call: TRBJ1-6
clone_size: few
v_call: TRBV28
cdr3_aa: CASSPTGVSPLHF
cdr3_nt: TGTGCCAGCAGTCCAACAGGGGTCTCACCCCTCCACTTT

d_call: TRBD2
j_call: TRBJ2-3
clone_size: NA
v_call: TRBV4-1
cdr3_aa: CASRSRVGTSSSTDTQYF
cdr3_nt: TGCGCCAGCAGGAGCAGGGTCGGGACTAGCAGCAGCACAGATACGCAGTATTTT

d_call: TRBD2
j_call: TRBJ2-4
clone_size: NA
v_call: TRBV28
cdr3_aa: CASSLWGGIAKNIQYF
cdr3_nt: TGTGCCAGCAGTTTATGGGGGGGGATAGCCAAAAACATTCAGTACTTC

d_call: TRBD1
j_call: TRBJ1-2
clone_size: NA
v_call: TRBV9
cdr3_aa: CASSTGTGGFSEGYTF
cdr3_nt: TGTGCCAGCAGCACTGGGACAGGGGGCTTCTCTGAGGGCTACACCTTC

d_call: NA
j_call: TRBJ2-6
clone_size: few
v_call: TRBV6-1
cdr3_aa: CASSDRQDGANVLTF
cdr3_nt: TGTGCCAGCAGTGATCGACAGGATGGGGCCAACGTCCTGACTTTC

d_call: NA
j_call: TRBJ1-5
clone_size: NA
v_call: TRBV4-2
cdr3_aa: CASSQAQIYSNQPQHF
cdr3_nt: TGTGCCAGCAGCCAAGCACAGATCTATAGCAATCAGCCCCAGCATTTT

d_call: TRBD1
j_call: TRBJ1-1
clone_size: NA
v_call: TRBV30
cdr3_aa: CAWSTHPGQGAEAFF
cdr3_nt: TGTGCCTGGAGTACTCACCCGGGACAGGGCGCTGAAGCTTTCTTT